The T cell receptor beta chain described here comes from a study of blood T cell repertoires in COVID-19. Under the authors' procedure: The authors estimated nucleated cell counts from reference gene primer amplification. The assay was immunoSEQ multiplex PCR, and TCRdb's table has in-frame clones only and misses some. V, J and clone size reflect that table, while D and trimming were determined from the DNA. Of about 40,000 clones listed, 88% were seen once; the top ten hold about 2%. With 4 bases clipped from V and 8 bases from J, the junction kept 13 bases outside the gene matches. The germline V gene has CDR1 SEHNR and CDR2 FQNEAQ (reference sequence). The CDR3 has 16 residues.

The V and J genes are TRBV7-9 and TRBJ1-4; 7 bases align to TRBD1. Sequencing input: peripheral blood. This TCR was sampled from a human donor in a cohort sampled during active COVID-19. CDR3 residues: CASSSLTGYTGEKLFF. The CDR3 DNA is TGTGCCAGCAGCTCGCTGACAGGGTATACTGGGGAAAAACTGTTTTTT.